The 20 T cell receptor beta chains reported below all come from one sample, sequenced in a study of blood T cell repertoires in COVID-19. The assay was immunoSEQ multiplex PCR, and TCRdb's table has in-frame clones only and misses some. The sample shows 150,000 to 200,000 clones, more than 70% of them seen only once. The sample was peripheral blood. Every receptor here comes from a man aged 60-69 years with acute or convalescent COVID-19.

This clone was picked up one time. The gene calls are TRBV2 and TRBJ1-2; no firm D call. CDR1 is SNHLY and CDR2 is FYNNEI in the germline V gene. The CDR3 has 12 amino acids. V gave up 1 base and J gave up 4 bases, with 4 bases separating them. Written as DNA, the CDR3 is TGTGCCAGCAGTGAAGACAGCTATGGCTACACCTTC. Protein sequence: CASSEDSYGYTF.

This clone was seen once. The rearrangement uses TRBV30 and TRBJ2-2; 8 positions match TRBD1. This CDR3 is built from 15 residues. Germline CDR1 and CDR2: GTSNPN and SVGIG (reference sequence). V dropped 3 bases and J dropped 7; count of bases not matched to a gene: 10. The DNA for the CDR3 is TGTGCCTGGAGCATTCGGGACAGGAGTTACGGGGAGCTGTTTTTT. Translation: CAWSIRDRSYGELFF.

CDR3 amino acids: CASSLTATEAFF. In nucleotides, the CDR3 is TGTGCCAGCAGTTTGACAGCTACTGAAGCTTTCTTT. The chain combines TRBV7-2 with TRBJ1-1; possibly TRBD1 for D (5 bases). CDR1 SGHTA and CDR2 FQGNSA come from the germline V gene. The CDR3 sequence is 12 residues long. Trimming removed 6 bases from V and 5 bases from J, with 10 bases in between. The whole variable domain, remainder taken from reference TRBV7-2 and TRBJ1-1, is GAGVSQSPSNKVTEKGKDVELRCDPISGHTALYWYRQSLGQGLEFLIYFQGNSAPDKSGLPSDRFSAERTGGSVSTLTIQRTQQEDSAVYLCASSLTATEAFFGQGTRLTVV.

The chain is built from TRBV18 and TRBJ1-5, with 7 positions matching TRBD1. This CDR3 is built from 13 residues. Per the germline V gene, CDR1 is KGHSH and CDR2 is LQKENI. V lost 10 bases to trimming and J lost 2 bases; unmatched junction nucleotides: 5. For the CDR3, the DNA is TGTGCCACAGGCAGGGGGGGCAATCAGCCCCAGCATTTT. It is translated as CATGRGGNQPQHF.

The rearrangement links TRBV5-6 to TRBJ1-2; D perhaps matches TRBD1 (6 bases). The CDR3 totals 13 residues. Trimming took off 4 bases at V and 6 bases at J, with 13 bases between the two ends. Germline CDR1 and CDR2: SGHDT and YYEEEE. CDR3 DNA: TGTGCCAGCAGCGAGACAGGAAGCGATGGCTACACCTTC. Translating it yields CASSETGSDGYTF.

This rearrangement joins TRBV3-1 (or the pseudogene TRBV3-2) to TRBJ1-2; no firm D call. This CDR3 region has 12 residues. V shed 4 bases and J shed 4 bases, with 7 bases lying between them. From germline, CDR1 is LGHDT and CDR2 YNNKEL (reference sequence). This chain's CDR3 is CASSRSSYGYTF. In DNA form, the CDR3 reads TGTGCCAGCAGCCGATCCAGCTATGGCTACACCTTC.

The chain uses TRBV2 and TRBJ1-3; unclear D gene. The CDR3 has 13 residues. The germline V gene has CDR1 SNHLY and CDR2 FYNNEI. The V gene lost 8 bases and the J gene lost 4 bases, with 12 bases spanning the gap. The CDR3 DNA is TGTGCCAGCCTTCGGGAGTCAGGAAACACCATATATTTT. It specifies CASLRESGNTIYF. Full variable domain (missing parts from reference TRBV2 and TRBJ1-3): EPEVTQTPSHQVTQMGQEVILRCVPISNHLYFYWYRQILGQKVEFLVSFYNNEISEKSEIFDDQFSVERPDGSNFTLKIRSTKLEDSAMYFCASLRESGNTIYFGEGSWLTVV.

This chain connects TRBV5-4 to TRBJ1-4, with D maybe TRBD1 (5 bases). Germline V gives CDR1 SGHNT, CDR2 YYREEE (reference sequence). Trimming removed 0 bases from V and 8 bases from J, with 11 bases in between. The CDR3 covers 14 residues. The CDR3 bases are TGTGCCAGCAGCTTGGGGCAGGGCAGAGAAAAACTGTTTTTT. It translates to CASSLGQGREKLFF. Full variable domain (missing parts from reference TRBV5-4 and TRBJ1-4): ETGVTQSPTHLIKTRGQQVTLRCSSQSGHNTVSWYQQALGQGPQFIFQYYREEENGRGNFPPRFSGLQFPNYSSELNVNALELDDSALYLCASSLGQGREKLFFGSGTQLSVL.

This clone was picked up one time. The gene calls are TRBV19 and TRBJ2-1, with D possibly being TRBD1 (6 bases). The germline gives CDR1 LNHDA, CDR2 SQIVND (reference sequence). V was trimmed by 6 bases and J by 3 bases, leaving 21 bases between them. The CDR3 is 17 amino acids. Here the CDR3 DNA reads TGTGCCAGTAGGGATCGGTCCGGGACACAGCGCTACAATGAGCAGTTCTTC. Its protein is CASRDRSGTQRYNEQFF.

The chain couples TRBV7-9 to TRBJ1-2, with 7 bases that match TRBD1. Germline trimming cut 3 bases from V and 4 bases from J; bases unmatched to any gene: 2. The CDR3 is made up of 13 amino acids. The germline gives CDR1 SEHNR, CDR2 FQNEAQ (reference sequence). CDR3 amino acids: CASSFGTVYGYTF. CDR3 DNA: TGTGCCAGCAGCTTTGGGACAGTCTATGGCTACACCTTC.

The chain combines TRBV5-6 with TRBJ1-1; a possible D gene is TRBD1 (5 bases). CDR3 size: 16 residues. V lost 4 bases and J 5 bases, leaving 21 bases between the germline ends. Germline V gene sequence: CDR1 SGHDT, CDR2 YYEEEE. The CDR3 loop reads CASSTRQYGALTEAFF. In DNA form, the CDR3 reads TGTGCCAGCAGCACCCGACAGTACGGTGCCCTAACTGAAGCTTTCTTT. The entire variable domain, with the rest obtained from reference TRBV5-6 and TRBJ1-1, is as follows: DAGVTQSPTHLIKTRGQQVTLRCSPKSGHDTVSWYQQALGQGPQFIFQYYEEEERQRGNFPDRFSGHQFPNYSSELNVNALLLGDSALYLCASSTRQYGALTEAFFGQGTRLTVV.

The rearrangement uses TRBV7-3 and TRBJ1-2; D possibly corresponds to TRBD1 (5 bases). The V end was cut by 1 base, the J end by 7 bases, with 10 bases between. This CDR3 is 13 amino acids long. Germline CDR1 reads SGHTA; CDR2 reads FQGTGA. CDR3 amino acids: CASSLRNGGGYTF. The CDR3, as DNA: TGTGCCAGCAGCTTAAGGAACGGGGGTGGCTACACCTTC.

This clone was counted once. The V call is TRBV5-8, the J call TRBJ1-2; TRBD1 is a possible D gene (5 bases). CDR3 length: 12 residues. The germline V and J ends were trimmed by 8 bases and 7 bases, with 15 bases remaining between them. Germline CDR1 is SGHTS and CDR2 is YDEGEE. Written as DNA, the CDR3 is TGTGCCAGTGGCAGGGAAATGAGTGGCTACACCTTC. This sequence encodes CASGREMSGYTF.

The chain is built from TRBV5-4 and TRBJ1-6; D uncertain. Looked up from germline, CDR1 is SGHNT and CDR2 is YYREEE (reference sequence). The V end lost 0 bases, the J end lost 7 bases, and 2 bases lay between the germline ends. The CDR3 is 12 residues long. This CDR3 is CASSLANSPLHF. In DNA, the CDR3 is TGTGCCAGCAGCTTGGCGAATTCACCCCTCCACTTT.

In this sample, this clone turned up once. The chain uses TRBV6-6 and TRBJ2-1; the match to TRBD2 covers 10 bases. V lost 2 bases, J lost 5 bases, and 3 bases stayed unmatched. Germline V gene lookup returns CDR1 MNHNY and CDR2 SVGAGI (reference sequence). The CDR3 is 15 amino acids. As DNA, the CDR3 is TGTGCCAGCAGTTACGTAGCGGGGGGTAACAATGAGCAGTTCTTC. Its protein product is CASSYVAGGNNEQFF.

The chain is built from TRBV6-6 and TRBJ1-1; D is possibly TRBD1 (6 bases). This CDR3 has 14 amino acids. Trimming took 6 bases from V and 1 from J, leaving 12 bases between them. Germline CDR1 reads MNHNY; CDR2 reads SVGAGI (reference sequence). The CDR3 reads CASSRDMWNTEAFF. DNA of the CDR3: TGTGCCAGCAGCCGGGACATGTGGAACACTGAAGCTTTCTTT.

V gene TRBV5-1 combines with J gene TRBJ2-1; 12 bases are a match to TRBD2. V trimming: 6 bases; J trimming: 6 bases; junction bases outside the gene matches: 16. The germline V gene has CDR1 SGHRS and CDR2 YFSETQ. This CDR3 is built from 18 residues. CDR3 protein: CASNRQGLAGGGLNEQFF. The DNA for the CDR3 is TGCGCCAGCAACCGACAGGGACTAGCGGGTGGGGGGCTCAATGAGCAGTTCTTC.

The chain combines TRBV19 with TRBJ1-4; no clear D gene. There are 15 residues in the CDR3. Trimming took off 0 bases at V and 0 bases at J, with 5 bases between the two ends. Germline CDR1 and CDR2: LNHDA and SQIVND (reference sequence). CDR3 sequence: CASSIDRSTNEKLFF. Here the CDR3 DNA reads TGTGCCAGTAGTATAGACAGATCAACTAATGAAAAACTGTTTTTT.

The V call is TRBV24-1, the J call TRBJ2-7, with 8 bases matching TRBD1. The CDR3 loop spans 14 amino acids. Germline trimming cut 5 bases from V and 5 bases from J; bases unmatched to any gene: 7. Germline CDR1 KGHDR, CDR2 SFDVKD. CDR3 nucleotide sequence: TGTGCCACCAGTGTCGCGACAGGGGTAAACGAGCAGTACTTC. Its translation is CATSVATGVNEQYF.

The chain is built from TRBV11-2 and TRBJ1-6, with D possibly matching TRBD1 (6 bases). Trimming removed 6 bases from V and 5 bases from J, with 14 bases in between. This CDR3 is 15 amino acids long. CDR1 and CDR2 (germline): SGHAT, FQNNGV. CDR3 in DNA: TGTGCCAGCAGTTCGTACAGGGCGGATAATTCACCCCTCCACTTT. Translated: CASSSYRADNSPLHF.